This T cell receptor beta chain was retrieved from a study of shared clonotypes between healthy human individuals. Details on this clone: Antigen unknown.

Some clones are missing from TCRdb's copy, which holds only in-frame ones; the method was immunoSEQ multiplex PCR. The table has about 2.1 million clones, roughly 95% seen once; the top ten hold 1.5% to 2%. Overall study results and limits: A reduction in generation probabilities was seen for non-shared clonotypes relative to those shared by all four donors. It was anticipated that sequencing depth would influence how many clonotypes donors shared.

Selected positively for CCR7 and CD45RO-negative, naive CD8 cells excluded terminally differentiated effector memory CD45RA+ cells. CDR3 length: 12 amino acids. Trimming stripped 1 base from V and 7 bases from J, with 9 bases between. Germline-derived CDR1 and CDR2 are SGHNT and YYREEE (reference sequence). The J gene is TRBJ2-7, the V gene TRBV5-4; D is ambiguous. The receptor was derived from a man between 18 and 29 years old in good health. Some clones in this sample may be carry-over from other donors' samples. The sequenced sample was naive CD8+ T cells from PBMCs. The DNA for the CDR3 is TGTGCCAGCAGCTTGTCGGGTAGGGAGCAGTACTTC. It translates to CASSLSGREQYF.